The sequence of this TCR beta chain was determined in a study of PD-1 blockade in classical Hodgkin lymphoma. General observations from the study: The study found complete responders had baseline diversity similar to newly diagnosed patients. TCR diversity at baseline was reported to be reduced in newly diagnosed patients relative to healthy donors.

Documented time point: cycle 4 day 1 (C4D1), after 5 to 7 weeks of nivolumab. In every patient, relapse followed autologous stem cell transplantation, while exposure to brentuximab vedotin differed. From thawed PBMCs, CD4+ T cells were purified using magnetic negative selection. The patients, who had relapsed/refractory classical Hodgkin lymphoma, achieved best responses of complete response, partial response or progressive disease. Clones were read by immunoSEQ multiplex PCR, and TCRdb kept only the in-frame ones, dropping some. There are tens of thousands of clones in the sample; roughly 80% occur only once, and around 0.6% lies in the top ten. Points on this clone: The antigen remains unidentified.

Germline V CDR1 and CDR2: SGHDN, FVKESK. V lost 3 bases and J 1 base, leaving 11 bases between the germline ends. This CDR3 contains 15 residues. Sample: CD4+ T cells from blood, taken before the fourth cycle of nivolumab. The source is a human donor with classical Hodgkin lymphoma. This chain connects TRBV14 to TRBJ2-3, with D maybe TRBD1 (5 bases). This CDR3 is CASSHRQLGTDTQYF. CDR3 nucleotides: TGTGCCAGCAGCCACAGACAGCTTGGCACAGATACGCAGTATTTT.